There are many counts of the clone carrying this TCR beta chain. Its antigen is currently unknown. The CDR3 length is 13 residues. CDR1 and CDR2 (germline): SGHTA, FQGNSA. V lost 3 bases to trimming and J lost 2 bases, with 7 bases between them. The entry originates in a study of Graves' ophthalmopathy and Graves' hyperthyroidism. Overall study findings and caveats: The authors also found most expanded thyroid clonotypes above 0.001 frequency in blood.

The study amplified TCR beta CDR3 regions using RNA transcripts. An initial RT-PCR round employing HTBI primers preceded a second-round multiplex PCR. TCRdb used MiXCR to reprocess the multiplex PCR reads, holding one entry per CDR3 protein. The profile shows roughly 410,000 distinct CDR3 sequences, roughly 15% of them singletons. V gene TRBV7-2 combines with J gene TRBJ2-5; D is unresolved. Sequenced: peripheral blood. The clonotype comes from a woman between 18 and 29 years old with stable Graves' hyperthyroidism. CDR3 coding DNA: TGTGCCAGCAGCTTTAACAGACAAGAGACCCAGTACTTC. Translation gives CASSFNRQETQYF. Together with reference TRBV7-2 and TRBJ2-5, the CDR3 gives the full variable domain: GAGVSQSPSNKVTEKGKDVELRCDPISGHTALYWYRQSLGQGLEFLIYFQGNSAPDKSGLPSDRFSAERTGGSVSTLTIQRTQQEDSAVYLCASSFNRQETQYFGPGTRLLVL.